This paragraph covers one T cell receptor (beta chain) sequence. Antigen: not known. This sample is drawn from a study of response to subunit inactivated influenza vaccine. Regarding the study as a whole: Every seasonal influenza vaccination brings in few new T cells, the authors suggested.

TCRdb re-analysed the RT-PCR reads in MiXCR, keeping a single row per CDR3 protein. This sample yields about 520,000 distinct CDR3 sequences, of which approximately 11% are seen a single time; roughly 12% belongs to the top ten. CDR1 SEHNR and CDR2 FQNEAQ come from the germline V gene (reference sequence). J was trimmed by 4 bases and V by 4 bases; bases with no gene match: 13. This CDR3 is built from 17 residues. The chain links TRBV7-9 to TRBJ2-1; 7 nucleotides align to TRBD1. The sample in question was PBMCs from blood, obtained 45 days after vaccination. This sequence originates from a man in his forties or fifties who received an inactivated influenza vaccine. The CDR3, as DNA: TGTGCCAGCAGCTCGGACACACAGGGGAGAGGGTACAATGAGCAGTTCTTC. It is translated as CASSSDTQGRGYNEQFF.